A selection of T cell receptor beta chains follows, all from one sample in a study of T cell responses to AZD1222 COVID-19 vaccine. Sequencing was performed with immunoSEQ multiplex PCR; in TCRdb, only in-frame clones are kept and a portion is missing. The repertoire holds 150,000 to 200,000 clones, with almost 90% as singletons. The sample was peripheral blood, taken 28 days after the second AZD1222 dose. These receptors were obtained from an adult who received the AZD1222 COVID-19 vaccine. Both conserved end residues are part of each CDR3. The D gene is left open where the match is weak. Clone size is shown for a subset of rows, as once, few, many or a class of expanded clone.

clone_size: NA; d_call: TRBD1; v_call: TRBV7-2; j_call: TRBJ2-7; cdr3_length: 13; cdr3_nt: TGTGCCAGCAGCCCAGGCAGGGGGTACGAGCAGTACTTC; cdr3_aa: CASSPGRGYEQYF
clone_size: NA; d_call: NA; v_call: TRBV29-1; j_call: TRBJ2-3; cdr3_length: 15; cdr3_nt: TGCAGCGTTGCAATATCTAACCCTAGCACAGATACGCAGTATTTT; cdr3_aa: CSVAISNPSTDTQYF
clone_size: NA; d_call: NA; v_call: TRBV3-1/TRBV3-2; j_call: TRBJ2-1; cdr3_length: 13; cdr3_nt: TGTGCCAGCAGCCCTCGACCGGGACTCCAGCAGTTCTTC; cdr3_aa: CASSPRPGLQQFF
clone_size: NA; d_call: TRBD2; v_call: TRBV5-1; j_call: TRBJ2-3; cdr3_length: 17; cdr3_nt: TGCGCCAGCAGCCCCCCTACAGCGGGGGGGCACACAGATACGCAGTATTTT; cdr3_aa: CASSPPTAGGHTDTQYF
clone_size: NA; d_call: TRBD1; v_call: TRBV5-1; j_call: TRBJ1-2; cdr3_length: 15; cdr3_nt: TGCGCCAGCAGCGGTGGGGACAGACTGATCTATGGCTACACCTTC; cdr3_aa: CASSGGDRLIYGYTF
clone_size: NA; d_call: NA; v_call: TRBV7-3; j_call: TRBJ1-1; cdr3_length: 14; cdr3_nt: TGTGCCAGCAGCTTAAGGGGGGAGGACACTGAAGCTTTCTTT; cdr3_aa: CASSLRGEDTEAFF
clone_size: NA; d_call: NA; v_call: TRBV24-1; j_call: TRBJ2-5; cdr3_length: 15; cdr3_nt: TGTGCCACCAGTGACCCCGGGGCAGACCAAGAGACCCAGTACTTC; cdr3_aa: CATSDPGADQETQYF
clone_size: NA; d_call: TRBD1; v_call: TRBV5-1; j_call: TRBJ2-1; cdr3_length: 15; cdr3_nt: TGCGCCAGCAGCCCTTCCGGGACAGGTCACAATGAGCAGTTCTTC; cdr3_aa: CASSPSGTGHNEQFF
clone_size: NA; d_call: NA; v_call: TRBV5-8; j_call: TRBJ1-2; cdr3_length: 18; cdr3_nt: TGTGCCAGCAGCCCCCGGGGAGGGGCCTCTCTCATTTACTATGGCTACACCTTC; cdr3_aa: CASSPRGGASLIYYGYTF
clone_size: NA; d_call: NA; v_call: TRBV30; j_call: TRBJ1-1; cdr3_length: 13; cdr3_nt: TGTGCTGGAAACAGCTCCCCAGACACTGAAGCTTTCTTT; cdr3_aa: CAGNSSPDTEAFF
clone_size: NA; d_call: TRBD1; v_call: TRBV19; j_call: TRBJ1-1; cdr3_length: 21; cdr3_nt: TGTGCCAGTAGTGTACGCCCGGGACAGGGGTCGTTCGACCCCCGGAACACTGAAGCTTTCTTT; cdr3_aa: CASSVRPGQGSFDPRNTEAFF
clone_size: NA; d_call: NA; v_call: TRBV6-5; j_call: TRBJ2-1; cdr3_length: 15; cdr3_nt: TGTGCCAGCAGCCGACAAGGGAGGTCCTACAATGAGCAGTTCTTC; cdr3_aa: CASSRQGRSYNEQFF
clone_size: NA; d_call: TRBD1; v_call: TRBV3-1/TRBV3-2; j_call: TRBJ1-6; cdr3_length: 14; cdr3_nt: TGTGCCAGCAGTCACGGGACAGATAATTCACCCCTCCACTTT; cdr3_aa: CASSHGTDNSPLHF
clone_size: NA; d_call: NA; v_call: TRBV4-2; j_call: TRBJ1-1; cdr3_length: 13; cdr3_nt: TGTGCCAGCAGCCAAGATCTTAGTACTAAAGCTTTCTTT; cdr3_aa: CASSQDLSTKAFF
clone_size: NA; d_call: NA; v_call: TRBV10-3; j_call: TRBJ2-1; cdr3_length: 12; cdr3_nt: TGTGCCATCAGTGAGTCGAACTATGAGCAGTTCTTC; cdr3_aa: CAISESNYEQFF
clone_size: NA; d_call: NA; v_call: TRBV25-1; j_call: TRBJ1-2; cdr3_length: 13; cdr3_nt: TGTGCCAGCAGTGAAATGTCAGGGTATGGCTACACCTTC; cdr3_aa: CASSEMSGYGYTF
clone_size: NA; d_call: TRBD2; v_call: TRBV20-1; j_call: TRBJ2-1; cdr3_length: 11; cdr3_nt: TGCAGTGCGAAACTAGCGATTGAGCAGTTCTTC; cdr3_aa: CSAKLAIEQFF
clone_size: NA; d_call: TRBD1; v_call: TRBV12-3/TRBV12-4; j_call: TRBJ1-2; cdr3_length: 13; cdr3_nt: TGTGCCAGCAGTTCGACAGGGAACTATGGCTACACCTTC; cdr3_aa: CASSSTGNYGYTF
clone_size: NA; d_call: NA; v_call: TRBV6-5; j_call: TRBJ2-3; cdr3_length: 16; cdr3_nt: TGTGCCAGCAGTTACTCTGCGGGGGCCGTCGCAGATACGCAGTATTTT; cdr3_aa: CASSYSAGAVADTQYF
clone_size: few; d_call: NA; v_call: TRBV7-8; j_call: TRBJ2-7; cdr3_length: 13; cdr3_nt: TGTGCCAGCAGCCCAGGGCGACCCTACGAGCAGTACTTC; cdr3_aa: CASSPGRPYEQYF
clone_size: NA; d_call: NA; v_call: TRBV7-9; j_call: TRBJ1-4; cdr3_length: 13; cdr3_nt: TGTGCCAGTTTAGCGGTAACTAATGAAAAACTGTTTTTT; cdr3_aa: CASLAVTNEKLFF
clone_size: few; d_call: NA; v_call: TRBV6-5; j_call: TRBJ1-4; cdr3_length: 13; cdr3_nt: TGTGCCAGCAGTTACTCCTCGGGGGGGAAACTGTTTTTT; cdr3_aa: CASSYSSGGKLFF
clone_size: NA; d_call: NA; v_call: TRBV5-5; j_call: TRBJ1-4; cdr3_length: 15; cdr3_nt: TGTGCCAGCAGCTTGGCCGGGACACGAAATGAAAAACTGTTTTTT; cdr3_aa: CASSLAGTRNEKLFF